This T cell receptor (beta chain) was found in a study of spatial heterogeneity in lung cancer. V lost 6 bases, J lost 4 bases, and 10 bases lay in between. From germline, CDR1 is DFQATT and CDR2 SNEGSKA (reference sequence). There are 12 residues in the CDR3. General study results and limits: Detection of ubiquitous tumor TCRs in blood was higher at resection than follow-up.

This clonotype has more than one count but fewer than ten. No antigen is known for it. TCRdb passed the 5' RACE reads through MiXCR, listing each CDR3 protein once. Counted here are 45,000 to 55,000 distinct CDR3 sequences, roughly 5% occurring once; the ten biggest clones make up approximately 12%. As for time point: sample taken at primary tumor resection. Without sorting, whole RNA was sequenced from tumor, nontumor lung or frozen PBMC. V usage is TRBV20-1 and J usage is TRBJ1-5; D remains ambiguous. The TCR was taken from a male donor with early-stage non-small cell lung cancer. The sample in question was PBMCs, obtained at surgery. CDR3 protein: CSALVRNQPQHF. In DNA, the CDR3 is TGCAGTGCGTTGGTACGGAATCAGCCCCAGCATTTT.